The 3 T cell receptor beta chains below come from one sample, sequenced in a study of T cells in localized non-small cell lung cancer. The data were produced by immunoSEQ multiplex PCR, yet TCRdb's version contains in-frame clones alone and is incomplete. This sample has about 19,000 clones, with 80% to 95% found just once. The source was peripheral blood, collected before any cancer treatment. These receptors all come from a male donor at least 60 years old with stage I squamous cell lung carcinoma.

The rearrangement joins TRBV18 to TRBJ2-5; D unclear. CDR3 length: 13 residues. CDR1 KGHSH and CDR2 LQKENI come from the germline V gene. V was cut by 3 bases and J by 0 bases, with 5 bases left in between. CDR3 bases: TGTGCCAGCTCACCGACGGACCAAGAGACCCAGTACTTC. This gives the protein CASSPTDQETQYF.

CDR3 nucleotide sequence: TGTGCCAGCAGCCCCGGGACTAGTTCGTCCGAGCAGTACTTC. Protein: CASSPGTSSSEQYF. The V gene is TRBV7-2, the J gene TRBJ2-7; the match to TRBD2 covers 8 bases. The CDR3 has 14 amino acids. J lost 6 bases, V lost 5 bases, and 9 bases had no gene match. In germline, CDR1 is SGHTA, CDR2 FQGNSA.

This clone has only a few counts. This chain connects TRBV27 to TRBJ1-2; possible D gene TRBD1, 6 bases. Between the trimmed V and J ends, which lost 5 bases and 0 bases, there was a span of 16 bases. The length of the CDR3 is 16 residues. In germline, CDR1 is MNHEY, CDR2 SMNVEV (reference sequence). The CDR3 DNA is TGTGCCAGCAGTGTCCTGGGGGGGGCAGCTAACTATGGCTACACCTTC. Encoded protein: CASSVLGGAANYGYTF.